This T cell receptor beta chain stems from a study of T-cell memory formation after mild COVID-19 (dated by TCRdb to about 2021). Study-wide context: TCR sequence clusters from the two donors were found to be largely donor specific. In a couple of donors, T-cell clones that expanded and contracted after mild COVID-19 were followed by sequencing TCRalpha and TCRbeta repertoires longitudinally. The cohort comprised two young, previously healthy adult volunteers, one female and one male.

Ficoll-Paque density gradient centrifugation was the method used to isolate PBMCs. Trimming accounts for 4 bases at V and 2 bases at J, while the number of junction bases matched to no gene is 10. Reading from cysteine to phenylalanine, the CDR3 counts 17 amino acids. Of the read, only the CDR3 DNA is kept; its 51 bases are in frame from base 1. Instrument on record: Illumina NovaSeq 6000. Using 5'RACE with constant-segment primers, TCRalpha and TCRbeta cDNA libraries were constructed, with sample barcodes and unique molecular identifiers added in the process. Trizol reagent was used to extract RNA from every sample. Libraries were amplified in two PCR steps, with a second sample barcode and Illumina TruSeq adapters added in the second step. Sequencing of the libraries was done on an Illumina NovaSeq, producing 2 x 150 bp paired-end reads. The original methods were these. Demultiplexing of reads and collapsing into UMI-guided consensus sequences were performed with migec v1.2.7. Using mixcr v2.1.11, UMI consensuses were aligned to TRA and TRB V and J templates and then assembled into clonotypes. Expanded or contracted clonotypes were those called significant by both edgeR and NoisET, with noise models trained on biological replicates. For edgeR calls, the thresholds were a false discovery rate-adjusted p below 0.01 and a log2 fold-change of 1. As an exploratory analysis of dynamics, PCA with hierarchical clustering was applied to max-normalized trajectories of the 1000 most abundant clonotypes. Each responding clone was given a CD4 or CD8 phenotype based on the CD4+ and CD8+ repertoires, which had been sequenced separately. The public reads were reanalyzed by TCRdb: fastp trimming at Q25, MiXCR alignment, in-frame beta chains only. Entries that share a CDR3 protein sequence are merged under the most common genes and DNA. The V and J calls were not made by the authors but by TCRdb's processing. In this sample the table shows approximately 300,000 distinct CDR3 sequences, 8.2% of which occur a single time. About 20% of the sample lies in the top ten.

A note on this clonotype: What this receptor recognizes is not known. One base away there is no much larger clone; base qualities are not given.

General study outcomes and caveats: Whether the second-wave clones peaking on day 37 were SARS-CoV-2 specific was not confirmed. Some responding clones were detected in pre-infection memory, suggesting pre-existing cross-reactive memory T cells joined the SARS-CoV-2 response. Contracting CD4+ clones were found mainly in CM and EM memory subsets, while CD8+ clones were enriched in EMRA. Only two mild cases were covered by the study, and larger cohorts that include severe cases with pre-infection samples were considered necessary. Clones contracting from day 15 to 85 had balanced CD4/CD8 phenotypes, while a second wave expanding from day 15 to 37 was biased towards CD4+.

The source is a young man who had mild COVID-19 (a few samples of this study predate the infection). The sample titles of this study are shuffled in the database, so cell type and time point are left out; the donor was told from shared clones. Material: PBMCs or a T cell subset sorted from them (not recorded which). The V and J genes are TRBV6-7 and TRBJ2-4, with 8 junctional bases fitting TRBD1. TRBV6-7 is placed among ORFs of uncertain function. The sequenced DNA: TGTGCCAGCAGTTTCCGATGGACAGGGAACCCCAAAAACATTCAGTACTTC. This yields the protein CASSFRWTGNPKNIQYF.